Each of the 8 T cell receptor beta chains below was sequenced from the same sample in a study of tissue T cells after allogeneic stem cell transplantation. TCRdb's table, derived via immunoSEQ multiplex PCR, lists solely in-frame clones and lacks some. The table includes fewer than 1,500 clones, just under 85% detected once. Sequencing was performed on blood, taken at autopsy. These receptors came from an older male patient with steroid-refractory graft-versus-host disease after an allogeneic stem cell transplant. These T cells may partly come from the graft donor.

The chain recombines TRBV3-1 (or the pseudogene TRBV3-2) with TRBJ2-7; perhaps TRBD2 as D (6 bases). V was shortened by 7 bases and J by 7 bases, with 17 bases between the two germline ends. The germline V gene has CDR1 LGHDT and CDR2 YNNKEL (reference sequence). The CDR3 runs 13 residues. The CDR3 region has the DNA TGTGCCAGCAACGAGATGGGGAGGTGGGAGCAGTACTTC. Amino acid sequence: CASNEMGRWEQYF.

This clone appeared once. This chain connects TRBV5-4 to TRBJ2-2, with 7 bases lining up with TRBD1. Germline V gene sequence: CDR1 SGHNT, CDR2 YYREEE (reference sequence). Trimming removed 5 bases from V and 9 bases from J; junction bases left unmatched: 13. The length of the CDR3 is 15 residues. The CDR3 DNA reads TGTGCCAGCAGTCCTGGACAGGAGCCCCTAAGGGAGCTGTTTTTT. Translation gives CASSPGQEPLRELFF.

CDR3 loop: CASSFRGGTEAFF. The CDR3 coding sequence is TGTGCCAGCAGCTTCAGGGGGGGCACTGAAGCTTTCTTT. This sequence joins TRBV11-3 and TRBJ1-1; 7 nucleotides match TRBD1. From germline, CDR1 is SGHNT and CDR2 YENEEA. Germline trimming cut 3 bases from V and 4 bases from J; bases unmatched to any gene: 2. The CDR3 contains 13 residues.

The rearrangement links TRBV27 to TRBJ1-2; the match to TRBD1 covers 8 bases. V lost 5 bases and J lost 5; bases outside the gene matches: 13. Per germline, CDR1 MNHEY and CDR2 SMNVEV (reference sequence). The CDR3 is 16 residues long. The CDR3 DNA reads TGTGCCAGCAGTCCATCTATCAACAGGGGGGATTATGGCTACACCTTC. This codes for CASSPSINRGDYGYTF.

This clone was recorded only once. The CDR3 nucleotides are TGTGCCAGCAGCCCTCAGGGGATGAACACTGAAGCTTTCTTT. Translating gives CASSPQGMNTEAFF. This chain uses TRBV11-3 with TRBJ1-1, with a weak D call TRBD1 (6 bases). Trimming left V 5 bases short and J 0 bases short, with 10 bases between. Germline V gene lookup returns CDR1 SGHNT and CDR2 YENEEA. The CDR3 sequence is 14 residues long.

The genes are TRBV7-9 and TRBJ1-2, with D hard to call. V lost 1 base to trimming and J lost 6 bases, with 18 bases between them. Germline V gives CDR1 SEHNR, CDR2 FQNEAQ (reference sequence). CDR3 length: 16 amino acids. Here the CDR3 reads CASSLEPLGLKHGYTF. In nucleotides, the CDR3 is TGTGCCAGCAGCTTAGAACCCCTCGGGCTCAAGCATGGCTACACCTTC.

This clone showed up just a few times. V gene TRBV2 combines with J gene TRBJ2-7; TRBD1 aligns across 8 bases. The length of the CDR3 is 14 residues. Germline V gene sequence: CDR1 SNHLY, CDR2 FYNNEI. The junction had 9 bases not matched to a gene; V was cut back by 10 bases and J by 1 base. The CDR3 sequence is CATTGTGPSYEQYF. The CDR3 nucleotides are TGTGCCACTACCGGGACAGGACCTTCCTACGAGCAGTACTTC.

J is TRBJ2-3 and V is TRBV18; D might be TRBD1 or TRBD2, each matching 6 bases. The ends were cut back, 0 bases at V and 1 base at J, with 20 bases in the middle. Germline values: CDR1 KGHSH, CDR2 LQKENI. This CDR3 has 19 amino acids. This CDR3 is CASSPPLGGVRTGTDTQYF. DNA for the CDR3: TGTGCCAGCTCACCACCGTTGGGGGGAGTGCGGACAGGCACAGATACGCAGTATTTT.